A single sample is the source of the 21 T cell receptor beta chains below, sequenced in a study of blood T cell repertoires in COVID-19. The repertoire was sequenced with immunoSEQ multiplex PCR; TCRdb's copy has only in-frame clones and lacks some. The table records approximately 15,000 clones, roughly 87% of them present only once. The sequenced sample was peripheral blood. All receptors derive from a man between 45 and 60 years old with active COVID-19.

The chain links TRBV5-4 to TRBJ2-7; possible D gene TRBD1, 6 bases. V dropped 4 bases and J dropped 0 bases, with 14 bases sitting between them. The germline CDR1 and CDR2 sequences are SGHNT and YYREEE (reference sequence). This CDR3 spans 15 amino acids. The CDR3 region is CASSTGQQSSYEQYF. The CDR3 DNA sequence: TGTGCCAGCAGCACCGGACAGCAGAGCTCCTACGAGCAGTACTTC.

This chain connects TRBV19 to TRBJ1-5, with no clear D. The CDR3 loop spans 15 amino acids. The V gene lost 2 bases and the J gene lost 4 bases, with 12 bases spanning the gap. From germline, CDR1 is LNHDA and CDR2 SQIVND (reference sequence). DNA of the CDR3: TGTGCCAGTAGTATATACCGCGAGGAAAATCAGCCCCAGCATTTT. It yields the protein CASSIYREENQPQHF.

The chain combines TRBV19 with TRBJ2-3; no clear D gene. The CDR3 has 14 residues. V shed 0 bases and J shed 5 bases, with 9 bases lying between them. CDR1 LNHDA and CDR2 SQIVND come from the germline V gene (reference sequence). The CDR3 DNA reads TGTGCCAGTAGTATAGATCGGAGTGTAGATACGCAGTATTTT. Encoded protein: CASSIDRSVDTQYF.

This CDR3 is CASSRGEQETQYF. CDR3 sequence (DNA): TGTGCCAGCAGCCGGGGGGAACAAGAGACCCAGTACTTC. The chain uses TRBV7-3 and TRBJ2-5; 7 bases map to TRBD2. V lost 5 bases to trimming and J lost 2 bases; unmatched junction nucleotides: 2. This CDR3 is built from 13 residues. The germline V gene has CDR1 SGHTA and CDR2 FQGTGA.

V and J are TRBV19 and TRBJ2-1; perhaps TRBD2 as D (6 bases). Germline lookup yields CDR1 LNHDA and CDR2 SQIVND (reference sequence). The CDR3 covers 15 residues. Trimming took 3 bases from V and 3 from J, leaving 12 bases between them. The CDR3 region is CASSIFPGSYNEQFF. CDR3 in DNA: TGTGCCAGTAGTATCTTTCCCGGGAGCTACAATGAGCAGTTCTTC.

The chain uses TRBV12-3 or TRBV12-4 and TRBJ1-5, with D unresolved. Trimming pared 3 bases from V and 6 bases from J, leaving 3 bases between. The length of the CDR3 is 11 residues. CDR3 amino acids: CASSFGQPQHF. The CDR3, as DNA: TGTGCCAGCAGTTTCGGTCAGCCCCAGCATTTT.

This clone was recorded once. J is TRBJ2-2 and V is TRBV27; D might be TRBD1 (5 bases). Deletions cut 1 base from V and 0 bases from J, with 9 bases between. CDR1 MNHEY and CDR2 SMNVEV come from the germline V gene (reference sequence). This CDR3 region has 16 residues. Here the CDR3 reads CASSLFRQTNTGELFF. The CDR3 region has the DNA TGTGCCAGCAGTTTATTTAGACAGACGAACACCGGGGAGCTGTTTTTT.

J is TRBJ2-2 and V is TRBV7-2; 11 bases map to TRBD1. Germline trimming cut 4 bases from V and 7 bases from J; bases unmatched to any gene: 8. Germline CDR1 and CDR2: SGHTA and FQGNSA. This CDR3 is built from 16 residues. The CDR3 sequence is CASSSDRGQLSGELFF. CDR3 coding DNA: TGTGCCAGCAGCTCGGACAGGGGGCAACTCAGCGGGGAGCTGTTTTTT.

The chain has TRBV11-1 and TRBJ2-1; TRBD2 matches at 8 bases. Germline V gene sequence: CDR1 SGHAT, CDR2 FQDESV (reference sequence). The ends lost 2 bases at V and 9 bases at J; junction bases unmatched: 12. CDR3 length: 16 residues. CDR3 nucleotide sequence: TGTGCCAGCAGCTTAACCGGGACTAGGGGGAGGGGTGAGCAGTTCTTC. Translation: CASSLTGTRGRGEQFF.

The genes are TRBV14 and TRBJ2-1; D ambiguous. CDR1 is SGHDN, CDR2 FVKESK, per germline. Trimming removed 3 bases from V and 9 bases from J, with 15 bases in between. The CDR3 is made up of 14 amino acids. CDR3 DNA: TGTGCCAGCAGCCAGGGTCACACGAGAGGTGAGCAGTTCTTC. This codes for CASSQGHTRGEQFF.

J is TRBJ1-1 and V is TRBV19; D not resolved. The CDR3 is 11 amino acids. Germline CDR1 LNHDA, CDR2 SQIVND (reference sequence). The V end was cut by 5 bases, the J end by 11 bases, with 12 bases between. The CDR3 region has the DNA TGTGCCAGTAGTGCGGGTCTGAATGCTTTCTTT. Protein product: CASSAGLNAFF.

The CDR3 loop reads CASSIQAPRRQGGLGGAYNEQFF. In DNA form, the CDR3 reads TGTGCCAGTAGTATTCAGGCCCCCCGCCGACAGGGGGGTTTAGGGGGGGCTTACAATGAGCAGTTCTTC. The gene calls are TRBV19 and TRBJ2-1; TRBD1 aligns across 9 bases. J gave up 4 bases and V 3 bases, and 28 bases lay outside the gene matches. CDR3 size: 23 residues. Germline V gene data show CDR1 as LNHDA and CDR2 as SQIVND (reference sequence).

The V and J genes are TRBV29-1 and TRBJ1-3, with D hard to call. V lost 6 bases and J 0 bases, leaving 9 bases between the germline ends. The CDR3 spans 13 residues. CDR1 is SQVTM and CDR2 is ANQGSEA in the germline V gene. This chain's CDR3 is CSVAQSSGNTIYF. DNA of the CDR3: TGCAGCGTCGCACAGAGCTCTGGAAACACCATATATTTT.

This chain links TRBV28 with TRBJ1-6, with TRBD1 identical over 9 bases. V was pared by 5 bases and J by 7 bases, with 3 bases of the junction left unmatched. The CDR3 sequence is 14 residues long. In germline, CDR1 is MDHEN, CDR2 SYDVKM. CDR3 amino acids: CASSPGQGNSPLHF. DNA for the CDR3: TGTGCCAGCAGTCCAGGACAGGGGAATTCACCCCTCCACTTT. Together with reference TRBV28 and TRBJ1-6, the CDR3 gives the full variable domain: DVKVTQSSRYLVKRTGEKVFLECVQDMDHENMFWYRQDPGLGLRLIYFSYDVKMKEKGDIPEGYSVSREKKERFSLILESASTNQTSMYLCASSPGQGNSPLHFGNGTRLTVT.

This clone was counted a few times. The chain carries TRBV5-1 and TRBJ1-2; TRBD1 aligns across 8 bases. The CDR3 sequence is 13 residues long. Germline values: CDR1 SGHRS, CDR2 YFSETQ. V dropped 7 bases and J dropped 3; count of bases not matched to a gene: 5. CDR3 in amino acids: CASSMTGDYGYTF. The CDR3 DNA reads as TGCGCCAGCTCTATGACAGGGGACTATGGCTACACCTTC.

The V call is TRBV7-2, the J call TRBJ2-7; 9 positions agree with TRBD1. This CDR3 contains 16 residues. CDR1 is SGHTA and CDR2 is FQGNSA in the germline V gene. Germline trimming cut 4 bases from V and 6 bases from J; bases unmatched to any gene: 13. CDR3 in amino acids: CASSYNSGTGYGEQYF. The CDR3 DNA follows: TGTGCCAGCAGCTATAACTCCGGGACAGGGTACGGCGAGCAGTACTTC. Filled out from reference TRBV7-2 and TRBJ2-7, the complete variable domain reads GAGVSQSPSNKVTEKGKDVELRCDPISGHTALYWYRQSLGQGLEFLIYFQGNSAPDKSGLPSDRFSAERTGGSVSTLTIQRTQQEDSAVYLCASSYNSGTGYGEQYFGPGTRLTVT.

The gene calls are TRBV2 and TRBJ2-3; 8 nucleotides line up with TRBD1. CDR3 size: 13 residues. V was clipped by 9 bases and J by 3 bases; unmatched bases: 5. CDR1 and CDR2 from the germline V gene are SNHLY and FYNNEI. Here the CDR3 DNA reads TGTGCCAGGGGGACAGGTGGGACAGATACGCAGTATTTT. Translated: CARGTGGTDTQYF.

The rearrangement joins TRBV7-8 to TRBJ1-3, with D perhaps TRBD1 (5 bases). Trimming took off 1 base at V and 7 bases at J, with 8 bases between the two ends. The CDR3 sequence is 13 residues long. Germline V gene lookup returns CDR1 SGHVS and CDR2 FQNEAQ. DNA for the CDR3: TGTGCCAGCAGCTTAGGGGGGAGGAACACCATATATTTT. Translated: CASSLGGRNTIYF.

V gene TRBV9 combines with J gene TRBJ2-1; possibly TRBD2 for D (5 bases). The length of the CDR3 is 17 residues. Trimming removed 0 bases at V and 4 bases at J, with 17 bases between. The germline V gene has CDR1 SGDLS and CDR2 YYNGEE. The DNA of the CDR3 is TGTGCCAGCAGCGTAGGTTCTGGTGGTCGGACTTACAATGAGCAGTTCTTC. Encoded protein: CASSVGSGGRTYNEQFF.

This chain connects TRBV7-6 to TRBJ2-7, with 10 nucleotides matching TRBD1. Looked up from germline, CDR1 is SGHVS and CDR2 is FNYEAQ. V trimming: 1 base; J trimming: 4 bases; junction bases outside the gene matches: 7. This CDR3 spans 16 amino acids. CDR3 sequence (DNA): TGTGCCAGCAGCTTAGGACAGGGGGCCCTAGGGTACGAGCAGTACTTC. This codes for CASSLGQGALGYEQYF. Full variable domain (missing parts from reference TRBV7-6 and TRBJ2-7): GAGVSQSPRYKVTKRGQDVALRCDPISGHVSLYWYRQALGQGPEFLTYFNYEAQQDKSGLPNDRFSAERPEGSISTLTIQRTEQRDSAMYRCASSLGQGALGYEQYFGPGTRLTVT.

V is TRBV7-2 and J is TRBJ2-1, with 9 positions matching TRBD2. With 4 bases clipped from V and 6 bases from J, the junction kept 4 bases outside the gene matches. This CDR3 region has 14 residues. CDR1 and CDR2 from the germline V gene are SGHTA and FQGNSA. The CDR3 reads CASSSGLASNEQFF. CDR3 nucleotide sequence: TGTGCCAGCAGCTCAGGACTAGCGTCCAATGAGCAGTTCTTC.